Listed here are 30 T cell receptor beta chains from one sample, sequenced in a study of post-analysis software for immune sequencing data. Whole-study results and caveats: In patients, five TRBV segments were more frequent than in controls, with TRBV5-6, TRBV5-1 and TRBV20-1 among them.

These TCRs are of unknown antigen specificity. The TCR beta cDNA libraries contained unique molecular identifiers. One entry per CDR3 protein results from TCRdb running MiXCR on the PCR reads. The sample has about 540,000 distinct CDR3 sequences; around 36% are singletons. The sequenced sample was blood. These receptors came from a girl aged 2-17 years with multiple sclerosis.

This clonotype was counted a few times. J is TRBJ2-1 and V is TRBV20-1, with 10 bases fitting TRBD2. Losses at the gene ends were 6 bases for V and 8 bases for J; bases not matched to a gene: 10. The CDR3 runs to 14 residues. In germline, CDR1 is DFQATT, CDR2 SNEGSKA (reference sequence). The CDR3 loop reads CSAIRLAGRDEQFF. The DNA for the CDR3 is TGCAGTGCCATCAGACTAGCGGGTAGGGATGAGCAGTTCTTC.

This chain links TRBV3-1 with TRBJ2-1; possibly TRBD2 for D (6 bases). V was clipped by 3 bases and J by 2 bases, with 11 bases between them. Germline-derived CDR1 and CDR2 are LGHDT and YNNKEL (reference sequence). The CDR3 has 15 residues. CDR3 in amino acids: CASSHMGGTYNEQFF. The CDR3 nucleotides are TGTGCCAGCAGCCATATGGGCGGGACCTACAATGAGCAGTTCTTC.

This clonotype was counted only a few times. The chain couples TRBV12-3 or TRBV12-4 to TRBJ2-5; D remains unclear. This CDR3 is built from 13 residues. V lost 6 bases and J 0 bases, leaving 8 bases between the germline ends. CDR3 bases: TGTGCCAGCAGCTGGACGTACCAAGAGACCCAGTACTTC. It codes for CASSWTYQETQYF.

The chain has TRBV4-1 and TRBJ2-3; D is possibly TRBD1 (6 bases). V lost 4 bases to trimming and J lost 2 bases, with 13 bases between them. CDR1 and CDR2 (germline): MGHRA, YSYEKL. The CDR3 extends over 15 amino acids. The CDR3 protein is CASSLQGRNTDTQYF. The CDR3 DNA follows: TGCGCCAGCAGCCTACAGGGAAGAAACACAGATACGCAGTATTTT.

This clonotype was counted ten times or more. The V call is TRBV9, the J call TRBJ2-1; the D gene is possibly TRBD2 (7 bases). Germline CDR1 reads SGDLS; CDR2 reads YYNGEE. V was trimmed by 0 bases and J by 5 bases, leaving 12 bases between them. The length of the CDR3 is 15 residues. CDR3: CASSVEGGADNEQFF. The CDR3 bases are TGTGCCAGCAGCGTAGAGGGGGGGGCCGACAATGAGCAGTTCTTC.

About this clonotype itself: Given a much more abundant clone one base away, this may be a read error. The chain carries TRBV27 and TRBJ2-7; 7 bases are a match to TRBD2. Losses at the gene ends were 6 bases for V and 7 bases for J; bases not matched to a gene: 6. The CDR3 has 12 amino acids. Germline values: CDR1 MNHEY, CDR2 SMNVEV (reference sequence). CDR3 in DNA: TGTGCCAGCAGCCTGGGGGGGTGGGAGCAGTACTTC. Protein: CASSLGGWEQYF.

V gene TRBV6-1 combines with J gene TRBJ2-5; 9 positions match TRBD2. The end of the DNA aligns better with TRBJ2-7, so the J call may be wrong. Looked up from germline, CDR1 is MNHNS and CDR2 is SASEGT. CDR3 length: 16 amino acids. As DNA, the CDR3 is TGTGCCAGCAGTGACCCCGGGGCTAGCGGGGTCTACGAGCAGTACTTC. It specifies CASSDPGASGVYEQYF.

With regard to this clonotype: The germline gene is not matched at one end of the junction; a read error may be the cause. CDR3 sequence reads: CAISEGSPPSGANVLSF. CDR3 sequence (DNA): TGTGCCATCAGTGAGGGCAGCCCACCCTCTGGGGCCAACGTCCTGAGTTTC. V gene TRBV10-3 combines with J gene TRBJ2-6, with D possibly being TRBD1 (5 bases). CDR1 and CDR2 from the germline V gene are ENHRY and SYGVKD. The CDR3 is made up of 17 amino acids.

The gene calls are TRBV6-1 and TRBJ1-5; no firm D call. This CDR3 region has 17 residues. The germline gives CDR1 MNHNS, CDR2 SASEGT. The V and J ends lost 5 bases and 0 bases respectively, with 17 bases between them. The CDR3 region is CASSRTRGTYSNQPQHF. CDR3 sequence (DNA): TGTGCCAGCAGTAGAACGAGAGGAACCTATAGCAATCAGCCCCAGCATTTT.

The rearrangement joins TRBV6-5 to TRBJ2-1; the D gene is possibly TRBD1 (5 bases). Germline CDR1 reads MNHEY; CDR2 reads SVGAGI. This CDR3 has 15 residues. Trimming removed 10 bases from V and 0 bases from J, with 16 bases in between. CDR3 nucleotides: TGTGCCACCAGAACAGGAGCCCGCTCCTACAATGAGCAGTTCTTC. Translated, it gives CATRTGARSYNEQFF.

This clonotype has at least ten counts. The chain's CDR3 is CSVEKGGETQYF. DNA of the CDR3: TGCAGCGTGGAGAAGGGGGGAGAGACCCAGTACTTC. The rearrangement joins TRBV29-1 to TRBJ2-5; either TRBD1 or TRBD2 may fit D (6 bases each). Germline CDR1 is SQVTM and CDR2 is ANQGSEA. Trimming removed 6 bases from V and 4 bases from J, with 12 bases in between. The CDR3 is made up of 12 amino acids. The variable domain in full, completed from reference TRBV29-1 and TRBJ2-5, reads SAVISQKPSRDICQRGTSLTIQCQVDSQVTMMFWYRQQPGQSLTLIATANQGSEATYESGFVIDKFPISRPNLTFSTLTVSNMSPEDSSIYLCSVEKGGETQYFGPGTRLLVL.

The chain uses TRBV20-1 and TRBJ1-5; weak D call: TRBD1 (6 bases). The CDR3 runs 13 residues. V gave up 6 bases and J gave up 3 bases, with 12 bases separating them. Germline V gives CDR1 DFQATT, CDR2 SNEGSKA (reference sequence). This chain's CDR3 is CSATDSANQPQHF. The CDR3 bases are TGCAGTGCCACGGACAGCGCCAATCAGCCCCAGCATTTT.

This clonotype was observed a few times. The chain links TRBV12-3 or TRBV12-4 to TRBJ1-2; D uncertain. CDR3 size: 11 residues. The germline V and J ends were trimmed by 6 bases and 8 bases, with 10 bases remaining between them. The CDR3 spells CASSSGSGYTF. As DNA, the CDR3 is TGTGCCAGCAGCTCAGGATCCGGCTACACCTTC.

The chain is built from TRBV5-1 and TRBJ2-5, with unresolved D. Germline CDR1 SGHRS, CDR2 YFSETQ. This CDR3 has 12 residues. V lost 2 bases and J 5 bases, leaving 7 bases between the germline ends. This CDR3 reads CASSLFRETQYF. CDR3 in DNA: TGCGCCAGCAGCTTATTCCGGGAGACCCAGTACTTC.

The rearrangement joins TRBV29-1 to TRBJ1-1, with a possible D match to TRBD1 (5 bases). The CDR3 contains 13 residues. Germline assignment: CDR1 SQVTM and CDR2 ANQGSEA. With 1 base removed from V and 4 bases from J, the gap between germline ends came to 10 bases. The CDR3 sequence: CSVEGGDSTEAFF. CDR3 DNA: TGCAGCGTTGAAGGAGGGGACTCCACTGAAGCTTTCTTT.

The chain is built from TRBV5-1 and TRBJ2-7; 11 nucleotides line up with TRBD2. CDR1 and CDR2 from the germline V gene are SGHRS and YFSETQ. Trimming took 4 bases from V and 6 from J; bases not matched to a gene: 12. The CDR3 loop spans 16 amino acids. The CDR3 here is CASSAKDSGGAVEQYF. In nucleotides, the CDR3 is TGCGCCAGCAGCGCAAAAGATAGCGGGGGGGCCGTCGAGCAGTACTTC.

The J gene is TRBJ2-1, the V gene TRBV28; 7 bases fit TRBD2. CDR3 size: 12 residues. Germline loops: CDR1 MDHEN, CDR2 SYDVKM. Trimming at V came to 3 bases and at J to 8 bases, leaving 1 base not matched to a gene. DNA of the CDR3: TGTGCCAGCAGTTTTGGGGGGGATGAGCAGTTCTTC. It translates to CASSFGGDEQFF.

This clonotype has a count of ten or more. The V and J genes are TRBV6-5 and TRBJ1-2; D is undetermined. The germline V gene encodes CDR1 MNHEY and CDR2 SVGAGI. Between the trimmed V and J ends, which lost 8 bases and 2 bases, there was a span of 18 bases. The CDR3 totals 15 residues. The CDR3, as DNA: TGTGCCAGCTCTCTTCGTAGGACGGAAAACTATGGCTACACCTTC. Residues: CASSLRRTENYGYTF.

The V and J genes are TRBV6-1 and TRBJ1-5; unclear D gene. The ends were cut back, 5 bases at V and 0 bases at J, with 20 bases in the middle. Germline-derived CDR1 and CDR2 are MNHNS and SASEGT. This CDR3 region has 18 residues. CDR3 DNA sequence: TGTGCCAGCAGTCCAGGACGCAACCCCAAGAATAGCAATCAGCCCCAGCATTTT. Translation: CASSPGRNPKNSNQPQHF.

V gene TRBV6-5 combines with J gene TRBJ2-5; TRBD1 might be the D (6 bases). The germline V gene has CDR1 MNHEY and CDR2 SVGAGI. This CDR3 has 15 amino acids. Trimming removed 1 base at V and 2 bases at J, with 11 bases between. CDR3 protein: CASSYFWTEQETQYF. The DNA of the CDR3 is TGTGCCAGCAGTTACTTTTGGACAGAGCAAGAGACCCAGTACTTC.

DNA of the CDR3: TGCAGCGTTGCGGGGCCGGGTGGTGGTGAGCAGTTCTTC. Protein: CSVAGPGGGEQFF. V is TRBV29-1 and J is TRBJ2-1, with D possibly being TRBD1 or TRBD2 (5 bases each). CDR1 and CDR2 (germline): SQVTM, ANQGSEA. Trimming took 4 bases from V and 9 from J, leaving 16 bases between them. The CDR3 totals 13 residues.

The V and J genes are TRBV12-3 or TRBV12-4 and TRBJ2-5; 11 bases match TRBD2. The CDR3 has 18 residues. Germline trimming cut 2 bases from V and 5 bases from J; bases unmatched to any gene: 13. The CDR3 spells CASSLRLAGSYLGETQYF. Written as DNA, the CDR3 is TGTGCCAGCAGTTTACGACTAGCGGGGTCGTACCTCGGGGAGACCCAGTACTTC.

This clonotype has only a few counts. The rearrangement uses TRBV29-1 and TRBJ2-1; 8 positions agree with TRBD2. Germline lookup yields CDR1 SQVTM and CDR2 ANQGSEA. The CDR3 runs to 18 residues. Trimming took 2 bases from V and 0 from J; bases not matched to a gene: 12. CDR3: CSVERVAGGSSSYNEQFF. CDR3 nucleotide sequence: TGCAGCGTTGAACGGGTGGCGGGGGGTTCTAGCTCCTACAATGAGCAGTTCTTC.

V gene TRBV5-4 combines with J gene TRBJ1-1; D unclear. V lost 1 base and J 3 bases, leaving 16 bases between the germline ends. Germline V CDR1 and CDR2: SGHNT, YYREEE (reference sequence). CDR3 size: 16 residues. The DNA for the CDR3 is TGTGCCAGCAGCTTGTATGCGGACGTGAGGGACACTGAAGCTTTCTTT. Its translation: CASSLYADVRDTEAFF.

This clonotype was picked up a small number of times. The chain recombines TRBV7-8 with TRBJ2-7, with a tentative D call TRBD2 (6 bases). The CDR3 consists of 18 residues. Per germline, CDR1 SGHVS and CDR2 FQNEAQ. The germline V and J ends were trimmed by 0 bases and 0 bases, with 18 bases remaining between them. For the CDR3, the DNA is TGTGCCAGCAGCTTAGCTCGACACGGGGGTACCCGCTCCTACGAGCAGTACTTC. Amino acid sequence: CASSLARHGGTRSYEQYF.

In DNA, the CDR3 is TGCGCCAGCAGCGACGGACCGGGATTGAACACTGAAGCTTTCTTT. Encoded protein: CASSDGPGLNTEAFF. The V gene is TRBV5-1, the J gene TRBJ1-1; D uncertain. V gave up 4 bases and J gave up 0 bases, with 13 bases separating them. Germline CDR1 reads SGHRS; CDR2 reads YFSETQ. The CDR3 length is 15 residues.

The genes are TRBV3-1 and TRBJ1-1, with 9 bases aligning to TRBD1. The length of the CDR3 is 17 residues. Germline-derived CDR1 and CDR2 are LGHDT and YNNKEL (reference sequence). V was clipped by 4 bases and J by 0 bases; unmatched bases: 9. The CDR3 sequence is CASSRGTGWPLNTEAFF. The CDR3 bases are TGTGCCAGCAGCCGGGGGACAGGGTGGCCTTTGAACACTGAAGCTTTCTTT.

In this sample, this clonotype turned up a few times. The CDR3 coding sequence is TGTGCCAGCAGCCGCTTTTTTGGTGAGCAGTTCTTC. Translated: CASSRFFGEQFF. The V and J genes are TRBV7-2 and TRBJ2-1; D is ambiguous. From germline, CDR1 is SGHTA and CDR2 FQGNSA. V was shortened by 5 bases and J by 9 bases, with 11 bases between the two germline ends. This CDR3 has 12 residues.

This chain joins TRBV29-1 and TRBJ1-2; unclear D gene. In germline, CDR1 is SQVTM, CDR2 ANQGSEA. The CDR3 length is 13 residues. V was shortened by 6 bases and J by 3 bases, with 14 bases between the two germline ends. The CDR3 is CSVGEGGYYGYTF. The CDR3 coding sequence is TGCAGCGTCGGGGAGGGTGGCTACTATGGCTACACCTTC.

The chain joins TRBV6-1 to TRBJ1-1; 7 positions agree with TRBD1. Per the germline V gene, CDR1 is MNHNS and CDR2 is SASEGT. CDR3 length: 14 amino acids. V shed 7 bases, J shed 0 bases, and the junction held 5 bases outside the gene matches. The CDR3 coding sequence is TGTGCCAGCATTTCGACAGGGATGAACACTGAAGCTTTCTTT. It codes for CASISTGMNTEAFF.